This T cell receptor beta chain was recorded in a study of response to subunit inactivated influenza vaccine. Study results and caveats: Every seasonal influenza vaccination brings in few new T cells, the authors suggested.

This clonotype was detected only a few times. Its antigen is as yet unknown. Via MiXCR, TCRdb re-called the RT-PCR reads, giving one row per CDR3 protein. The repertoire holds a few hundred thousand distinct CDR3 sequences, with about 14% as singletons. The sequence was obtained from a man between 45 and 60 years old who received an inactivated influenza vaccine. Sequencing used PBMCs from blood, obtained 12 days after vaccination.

CDR3 protein: CASSVQGQIGNTIYF. The CDR3 DNA is TGTGCCAGCAGCGTACAGGGGCAGATTGGAAACACCATATATTTT. The chain combines TRBV2 with TRBJ1-3; 7 bases agree with TRBD1. Trimming removed 6 bases from V and 3 bases from J; junction bases left unmatched: 8. This CDR3 spans 15 amino acids. Germline values: CDR1 SNHLY, CDR2 FYNNEI.